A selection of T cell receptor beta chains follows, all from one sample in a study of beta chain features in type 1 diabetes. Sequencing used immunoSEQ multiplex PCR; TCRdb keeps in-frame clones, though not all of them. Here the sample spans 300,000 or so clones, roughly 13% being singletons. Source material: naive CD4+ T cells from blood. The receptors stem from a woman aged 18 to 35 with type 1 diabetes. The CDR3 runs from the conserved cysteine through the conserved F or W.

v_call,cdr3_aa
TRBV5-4,CASSQEDRFNQPQHF
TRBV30,CALLGLAGVGEQFF
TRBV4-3,CASSQDWGPPNTEAFF
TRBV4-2,CASSQAARTVYNTEAFF
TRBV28,CASSSPYEQYF
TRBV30,CAVRLAGAIDEQFF
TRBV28,CASSSPLFAGGPNEQFF
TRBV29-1,CSAATGTGSWDEQFF
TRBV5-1,CASSPGLSFEQFF
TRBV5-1,CASSFSPVNEKLFF
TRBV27,CASSPPRTGNTEAFF
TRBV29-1,CSAGVAGGVETQYF
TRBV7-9,CATPTGTNYGYTF
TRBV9,CASSVGGRNEQYF
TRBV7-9,CASSRETTNEKLFF
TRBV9,CASSVAPAPGGNGYTF
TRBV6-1,CASRLGQGKNIQYF
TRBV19,CASKLQGSEAFF
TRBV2,CASSGEARETQYF
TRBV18,CASSPTQGLGETQYF
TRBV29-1,CSVAAGTPTKRVNIQYF
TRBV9,CASSVGQGFQKLFF
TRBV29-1,CSTGQGAYTAEAFF
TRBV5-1,CASSLKLAGEDTQYF
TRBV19,CASSMDTWGPYEQYF
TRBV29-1,CSVLGGGGETQYF
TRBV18,CASSPTGTGGYSNQPQHF
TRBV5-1,CASSSGTGMGNQPQHF
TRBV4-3,CASSQGTGDEKLFF
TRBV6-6,CASYAGGALFEKLFF
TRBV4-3,CASSLEREYNEQFF
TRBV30,CACSSGLIYPYEQYF
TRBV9,CASSGGAGVTDTQYF
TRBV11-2,CASSLAGITGELFF
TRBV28,CASSTSSGANVLTF
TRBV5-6,CASSSTGNYGYTF
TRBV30,CAWSQGSGYGYTF
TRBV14,CASSLGLAGGGNEQYF
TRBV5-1,CASSLETSGRDTQYF
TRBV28,CASMPSSYEQYF
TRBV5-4,CASSLYGDRDNYGYTF
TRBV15,CATSSRTAGETQYF